Included here is one T cell receptor (beta chain) sequence, with context. Its antigen is still unknown. The data were taken from a study of shared clonotypes between healthy human individuals. Overall study results and limits: Among four donors, about 5% of naive CD4 clonotypes were found in common.

Adult donors, all healthy and HIV-negative, had no recent acute infections or vaccinations. Produced via immunoSEQ multiplex PCR; TCRdb's table is partial and in-frame only. Altogether around 1.5 million clones are present, 95% to 99% being singletons, with the ten largest covering approximately 0.45%. CDR1 and CDR2 from the germline V gene are MDHEN and SYDVKM. This CDR3 is 17 amino acids long. After removal of 5 bases from V and 5 bases from J, the junction contained 6 bases not matched to a gene. Sequences were obtained from naive CD4+ T cells sorted from blood. This sample's subset: CD45RA+ positively selected. The sequence was obtained from a man aged 25 to 40 in good health. The gene calls are TRBV28 and TRBJ2-1, with 16 bases fitting TRBD2. The CDR3 DNA follows: TGTGCCAGCAGTCCGGGACTAGCGGGAGGGTGGGACAATGAGCAGTTCTTC. Residues: CASSPGLAGGWDNEQFF. The full variable domain, in which reference TRBV28 and TRBJ2-1 provide the parts outside the CDR3, is DVKVTQSSRYLVKRTGEKVFLECVQDMDHENMFWYRQDPGLGLRLIYFSYDVKMKEKGDIPEGYSVSREKKERFSLILESASTNQTSMYLCASSPGLAGGWDNEQFFGPGTRLTVL.